A single sample is the source of the 6 T cell receptor beta chains below, sequenced in a study of read filtering for tumor transcriptome and immune sequencing. Molecular barcoded adaptors covering alpha/delta and beta/gamma chains were used on about 0.4 ug RNA. TCRdb ran MiXCR on the reads and lists one entry per CDR3 protein. The sample gives roughly 60,000 distinct CDR3 sequences, under 25% of which show up once; 17% is in the top ten. The sequencing sample was made of a population of CD138-negative cells sorted from bone marrow. These receptors originate from a donor aged 40 or over with multiple myeloma.

This clonotype has ten or more counts. The J gene is TRBJ2-3, the V gene TRBV28; D is undetermined. CDR3 length: 13 residues. CDR1 is MDHEN and CDR2 is SYDVKM in the germline V gene. Trimming took 7 bases from V and 1 from J, leaving 9 bases between them. As DNA, the CDR3 is TGTGCCAGCAAGTTAGGAGGCACAGATACGCAGTATTTT. As protein: CASKLGGTDTQYF. The whole variable domain, remainder taken from reference TRBV28 and TRBJ2-3, is DVKVTQSSRYLVKRTGEKVFLECVQDMDHENMFWYRQDPGLGLRLIYFSYDVKMKEKGDIPEGYSVSREKKERFSLILESASTNQTSMYLCASKLGGTDTQYFGPGTRLTVL.

This clonotype occurred a few times. The rearrangement joins TRBV6-2 or TRBV6-3 to TRBJ1-5; unclear D gene. CDR1 is MNHEY and CDR2 is SVGEGT in the germline V gene. The V end was cut by 6 bases, the J end by 0 bases, with 18 bases between. CDR3 length: 17 amino acids. The CDR3, as DNA: TGTGCCAGCAGCCGGGTCGTGACGGGGTATAGCAATCAGCCCCAGCATTTT. Translating it yields CASSRVVTGYSNQPQHF.

This clonotype was observed many times. The rearrangement links TRBV7-9 to TRBJ2-3; 9 bases agree with TRBD2. V lost 5 bases and J lost 0; bases outside the gene matches: 18. There are 20 residues in the CDR3. From germline, CDR1 is SEHNR and CDR2 FQNEAQ (reference sequence). This CDR3 is CASSPPQGLAGRSSTDTQYF. The CDR3 DNA reads as TGTGCCAGCAGCCCCCCCCAGGGGCTAGCGGGGAGATCTAGCACAGATACGCAGTATTTT.

This clonotype came up many times. The CDR3 DNA follows: TGTGCCACCAGTGACCGGACTAGCGGGGGAGAGACCCAGTACTTC. This sequence encodes CATSDRTSGGETQYF. This sequence joins TRBV24-1 and TRBJ2-5, with 13 bases identical to TRBD2. CDR1 and CDR2 from the germline V gene are KGHDR and SFDVKD. Trimming at V came to 4 bases and at J to 4 bases, leaving 2 bases not matched to a gene. This CDR3 is built from 15 residues.

This clonotype appeared many times. DNA of the CDR3: TGCGCCAGCAGCCCCGGACAGACCACAGATACGCAGTATTTT. The encoded protein is CASSPGQTTDTQYF. V and J are TRBV5-1 and TRBJ2-3, with D possibly matching TRBD1 (6 bases). Trimming left V 4 bases short and J 2 bases short, with 11 bases between. Germline V gene sequence: CDR1 SGHRS, CDR2 YFSETQ. This CDR3 has 14 residues.

This clonotype has a count of ten or more. The V and J genes are TRBV3-1 and TRBJ2-2; perhaps TRBD2 as D (7 bases). The CDR3 is 18 amino acids. V lost 4 bases and J lost 3, with 21 bases in between. Germline CDR1 is LGHDT and CDR2 is YNNKEL (reference sequence). Here the CDR3 reads CASSLLGGGSIDTGELFF. CDR3 coding DNA: TGTGCCAGCAGCCTCCTGGGGGGCGGGAGCATCGACACCGGGGAGCTGTTTTTT.